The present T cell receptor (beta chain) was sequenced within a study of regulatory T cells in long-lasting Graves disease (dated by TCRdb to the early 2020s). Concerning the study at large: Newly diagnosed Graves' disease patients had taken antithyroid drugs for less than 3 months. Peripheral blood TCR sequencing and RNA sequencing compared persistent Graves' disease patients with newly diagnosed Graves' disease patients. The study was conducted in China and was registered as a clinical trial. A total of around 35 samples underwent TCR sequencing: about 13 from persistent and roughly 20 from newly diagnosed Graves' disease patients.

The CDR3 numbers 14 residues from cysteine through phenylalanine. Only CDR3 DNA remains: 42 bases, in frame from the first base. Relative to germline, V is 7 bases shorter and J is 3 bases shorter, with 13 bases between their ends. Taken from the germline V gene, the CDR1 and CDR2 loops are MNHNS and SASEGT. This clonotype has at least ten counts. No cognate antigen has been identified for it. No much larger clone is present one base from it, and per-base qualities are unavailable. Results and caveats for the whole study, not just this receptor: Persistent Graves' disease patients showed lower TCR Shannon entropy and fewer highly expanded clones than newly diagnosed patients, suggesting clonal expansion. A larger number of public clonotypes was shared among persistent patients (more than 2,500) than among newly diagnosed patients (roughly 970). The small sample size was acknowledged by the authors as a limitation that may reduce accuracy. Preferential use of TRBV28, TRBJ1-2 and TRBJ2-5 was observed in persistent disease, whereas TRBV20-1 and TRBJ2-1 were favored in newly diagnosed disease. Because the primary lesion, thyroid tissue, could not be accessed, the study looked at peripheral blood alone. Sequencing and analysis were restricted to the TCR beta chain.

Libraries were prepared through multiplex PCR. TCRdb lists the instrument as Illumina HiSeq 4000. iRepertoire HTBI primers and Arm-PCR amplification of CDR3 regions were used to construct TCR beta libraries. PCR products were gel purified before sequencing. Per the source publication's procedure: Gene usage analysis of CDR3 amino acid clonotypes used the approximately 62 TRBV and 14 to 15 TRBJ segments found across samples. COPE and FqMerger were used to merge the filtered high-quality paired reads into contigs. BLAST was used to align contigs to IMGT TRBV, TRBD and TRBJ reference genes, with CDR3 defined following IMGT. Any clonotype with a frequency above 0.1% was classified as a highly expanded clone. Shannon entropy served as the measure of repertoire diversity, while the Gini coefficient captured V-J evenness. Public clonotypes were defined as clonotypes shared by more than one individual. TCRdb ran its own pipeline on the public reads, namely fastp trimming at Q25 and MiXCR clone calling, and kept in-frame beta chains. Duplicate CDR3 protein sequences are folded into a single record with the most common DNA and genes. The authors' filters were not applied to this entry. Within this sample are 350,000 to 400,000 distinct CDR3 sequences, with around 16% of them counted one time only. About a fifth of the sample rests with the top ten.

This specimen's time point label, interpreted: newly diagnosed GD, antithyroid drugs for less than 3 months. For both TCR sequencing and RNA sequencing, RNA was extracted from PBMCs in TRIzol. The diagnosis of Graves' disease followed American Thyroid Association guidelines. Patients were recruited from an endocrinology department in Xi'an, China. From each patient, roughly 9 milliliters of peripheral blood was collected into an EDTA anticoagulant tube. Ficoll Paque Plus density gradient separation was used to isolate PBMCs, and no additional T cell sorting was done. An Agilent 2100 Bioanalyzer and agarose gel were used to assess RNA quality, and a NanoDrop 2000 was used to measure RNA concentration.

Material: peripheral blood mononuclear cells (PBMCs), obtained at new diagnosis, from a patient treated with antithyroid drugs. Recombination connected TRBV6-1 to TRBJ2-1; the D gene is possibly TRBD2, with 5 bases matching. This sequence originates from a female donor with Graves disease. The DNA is TGTGCCAGCACCCCTACTAGGGTCTACAATGAGCAGTTCTTC. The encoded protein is CASTPTRVYNEQFF.